The 19 T cell receptor beta chains below all came from one sample that was sequenced in a study of tumor and adjacent non-tumor tissue in lung cancer. The template was RNA from unsorted bulk tissue. The library came from three nested PCR rounds adapted from ARM-PCR protocols. A single record per CDR3 protein comes from TCRdb applying MiXCR to the multiplex PCR reads. The table has some 120,000 distinct CDR3 sequences, about 66% seen once. Sequencing was carried out using lung tumor tissue. The receptors stem from a man aged 30-40 years with non-small cell lung cancer.

Of note for this clonotype: A much larger clone differs by one base, so this may be a read error. CDR3 amino acids: CASRPPETGSEQFF. CDR3 sequence (DNA): TGTGCCAGCAGACCCCCCGAGACTGGTAGTGAGCAGTTCTTC. The chain recombines TRBV6-6 with TRBJ2-1; no reliable D call. The CDR3 is made up of 14 amino acids. Trimming shortened V by 6 bases and J by 9 bases, and 18 bases separated the two germline ends. The V gene's germline CDR1 is MNHNY and CDR2 SVGAGI (reference sequence).

As to this clonotype: The conserved final phenylalanine or tryptophan is absent from the CDR3, which likely points to a read error. The V and J genes are TRBV4-1 and TRBJ2-7; D might be TRBD2 (6 bases). The germline gives CDR1 MGHRA, CDR2 YSYEKL. The CDR3 loop spans 16 amino acids. The CDR3 DNA sequence: TGCGCCAGCAGTCAAGAAGCCAGCGGGTTAACCTACGAGCAGTACCTC. Translated, it gives CASSQEASGLTYEQYL.

A remark on this clonotype: Relative to the germline gene, one junction end is altered; a read error may explain this. This chain joins TRBV11-2 and TRBJ2-5, with 7 bases fitting TRBD1. This CDR3 spans 14 amino acids. Germline V lookup: CDR1 SGHAT, CDR2 FQNNGV. The chain's CDR3 is CASSLGRGYETQCF. CDR3 DNA: TGTGCCAGCAGTTTGGGCAGGGGGTACGAGACCCAGTGCTTC. Full variable domain (rest looked up from reference TRBV11-2 and TRBJ2-5): EAGVAQSPRYKIIEKRQSVAFWCNPISGHATLYWYQQILGQGPKLLIQFQNNGVVDDSQLPKDRFSAERLKGVDSTLKIQPAKLEDSAVYLCASSLGRGYETQCFGPGTRLLVL.

In regard to this clonotype: A much larger clone sits a single nucleotide away, making a read error possible. The chain combines TRBV7-9 with TRBJ2-1, with 8 bases matching TRBD1. Looked up from germline, CDR1 is SEHNR and CDR2 is FQNEAQ (reference sequence). CDR3 size: 14 residues. The CDR3 DNA sequence: TGTGCCAGCAGCTTAGCGGGGACAGGCAATGAGCAGTTGTTC. It is translated as CASSLAGTGNEQLF. Full variable domain (outside the CDR3, taken from reference TRBV7-9 and TRBJ2-1): DTGVSQNPRHKITKRGQNVTFRCDPISEHNRLYWYRQTLGQGPEFLTYFQNEAQLEKSRLLSDRFSAERPKGSFSTLEIQRTEQGDSAMYLCASSLAGTGNEQLFGPGTRLTVL.

This clonotype showed up just a few times. One base away lies a much larger clone, so this may be a sequencing read error. The V and J genes are TRBV20-1 and TRBJ2-7; D ambiguous. Germline CDR1 is DFQATT and CDR2 is SNEGSKA (reference sequence). The CDR3 sequence is 14 residues long. This CDR3 reads CNASSPGYSYEQYF. CDR3 DNA sequence: TGCAATGCTAGTAGCCCAGGATACTCCTACGAGCAGTACTTC.

The chain carries TRBV20-1 and TRBJ1-4, with D tentatively TRBD1 (5 bases). This CDR3 is built from 13 residues. Germline V gives CDR1 DFQATT, CDR2 SNEGSKA (reference sequence). This CDR3 is CRSSGVSNEKLFF. CDR3 DNA sequence: TGCAGATCCTCGGGGGTATCTAATGAAAAACTGTTTTTT.

As concerns this clonotype: Just one base apart from a much larger clone, this may be a read error. The chain has TRBV29-1 and TRBJ2-7; D gene unclear. The CDR3 loop spans 12 amino acids. Trimming removed 8 bases at V and 0 bases at J, with 11 bases between. CDR1 is SQVTM, CDR2 ANQGSEA, per germline. The CDR3, as DNA: TGCAGCCCCAACTACATCTCCTACGAGCAGTACTTC. Translating it yields CSPNYISYEQYF.

The V gene is TRBV20-1, the J gene TRBJ2-1; D may be TRBD1 (6 bases). Germline V CDR1 and CDR2: DFQATT, SNEGSKA (reference sequence). The CDR3 extends over 15 amino acids. V lost 8 bases and J lost 5, with 22 bases in between. The CDR3 region has the DNA TGCAGTACTTCCTCTAGCAGGGGCCTGAACAATGAGCAGTTCTTC. This codes for CSTSSSRGLNNEQFF.

This chain connects TRBV11-1 to TRBJ2-5, with D perhaps matching TRBD1 or TRBD2 (5 bases each). The CDR3 consists of 14 residues. From germline, CDR1 is SGHAT and CDR2 FQDESV (reference sequence). Trimming removed 7 bases at V and 9 bases at J, with 21 bases between. For the CDR3, the DNA is TGTGCCAGCAACCCAACGGCACAGGAGGAGGCCCAGTACTTC. It encodes CASNPTAQEEAQYF.

A remark on this clonotype: This could be a read error, since a much larger clone is one nucleotide away. The chain is built from TRBV20-1 and TRBJ1-1; 8 nucleotides agree with TRBD1. The germline V gene has CDR1 DFQATT and CDR2 SNEGSKA (reference sequence). The CDR3 consists of 13 residues. The DNA of the CDR3 is TGCAGAGCTAGGCAGGGGGCGAGTCTCGCGGCTTTCTTT. It specifies CRARQGASLAAFF.

About this clonotype: The CDR3 does not end in the conserved phenylalanine or tryptophan, so this is likely a read error. V gene TRBV20-1 combines with J gene TRBJ1-5; D gene ambiguous. The germline V gene encodes CDR1 DFQATT and CDR2 SNEGSKA (reference sequence). CDR3 length: 16 residues. CDR3 coding DNA: TGCAGTGCTAGAGATCTACTGGGATATAGCAATCGGCCCCAGCATTAT. Translation gives CSARDLLGYSNRPQHY.

The V and J genes are TRBV11-3 and TRBJ1-6; D perhaps matches TRBD1 (5 bases). The V and J ends lost 5 bases and 12 bases respectively, with 23 bases between them. CDR3 length: 16 residues. Germline values: CDR1 SGHNT, CDR2 YENEEA. DNA of the CDR3: TGTGCCAGCAGCCCGGGGTTCGGGGACTCACTGTTACCCCTCCACTTT. Residues: CASSPGFGDSLLPLHF. The complete variable domain, with remaining parts taken from reference TRBV11-3 and TRBJ1-6, reads EAGVVQSPRYKIIEKKQPVAFWCNPISGHNTLYWYLQNLGQGPELLIRYENEEAVDDSQLPKDRFSAERLKGVDSTLKIQPAELGDSAVYLCASSPGFGDSLLPLHFGNGTRLTVT.

This clonotype occurred many times. The J gene is TRBJ2-7, the V gene TRBV29-1; TRBD2 matches 7 bases. After removal of 6 bases from V and 2 bases from J, the junction contained 10 bases not matched to a gene. This CDR3 comprises 14 residues. CDR1 SQVTM and CDR2 ANQGSEA come from the germline V gene. This CDR3 reads CSVGSGTTTYEQYF. In DNA form, the CDR3 reads TGCAGCGTGGGGTCAGGGACTACAACCTACGAGCAGTACTTC.

Only a few counts were recorded for this clonotype. This chain links TRBV11-2 with TRBJ2-2; 10 bases are shared with TRBD2. V dropped 2 bases and J dropped 5; count of bases not matched to a gene: 8. Germline lookup yields CDR1 SGHAT and CDR2 FQNNGV. The CDR3 sequence is 17 residues long. CDR3 sequence (DNA): TGTGCCAGCAGCTTAACCTTAAGCGGGGGGGAGACCGGGGAGCTGTTTTTT. Protein sequence: CASSLTLSGGETGELFF.

This clonotype was recorded at least ten times. The chain combines TRBV20-1 with TRBJ1-5; D perhaps matches TRBD1 (5 bases). The CDR3 is 14 residues long. CDR1 is DFQATT, CDR2 SNEGSKA, per germline (reference sequence). V was cut by 3 bases and J by 3 bases, with 12 bases left in between. The CDR3 nucleotides are TGCAGTGCTAGTCCCGACAGAAACAATCAGCCCCAGCATTTT. The encoded protein is CSASPDRNNQPQHF.

The chain employs TRBV5-1 and TRBJ1-1; D unclear. The V and J ends lost 0 bases and 6 bases respectively, with 9 bases between them. The CDR3 is 13 residues long. In germline, CDR1 is SGHRS, CDR2 YFSETQ. CDR3 nucleotide sequence: TGCGCCAGCAGCTTGGTGCCCGGCTCTGAAGCTTTCTTT. Translation gives CASSLVPGSEAFF.

Regarding this clonotype: A much larger clone is a single base away; this may be a read error. CDR3 loop: CASSYSGEGAVSEQFF. The CDR3 DNA sequence: TGTGCCAGCAGTTACTCCGGCGAGGGGGCGGTAAGTGAGCAGTTCTTC. The rearrangement joins TRBV6-2 or TRBV6-3 to TRBJ2-1; TRBD1 matches 7 bases. Germline CDR1 MNHEY, CDR2 SVGEGT. V shed 0 bases, J shed 9 bases, and the junction held 11 bases outside the gene matches. The CDR3 sequence is 16 residues long.

Comments on this clonotype: Likely a read error: the CDR3 ends without its conserved phenylalanine or tryptophan. It is unclear where the CDR3 begins or ends on the DNA, so no DNA is shown, and the CDR3 is as TCRdb lists it. V is TRBV20-1 and J is TRBJ2-1; the table's D call, TRBD1, has no DNA check behind it. Germline CDR1 DFQATT, CDR2 SNEGSKA (reference sequence). The CDR3 is 10 residues long, counting both termini. This CDR3 reads CSASFGQVFL.

In its sample, this clonotype was seen once. The J gene is TRBJ2-5, the V gene TRBV28; weak D call: TRBD2 (7 bases). The CDR3 is 14 amino acids. The germline CDR1 and CDR2 sequences are MDHEN and SYDVKM. V was cut by 7 bases and J by 6 bases, with 18 bases left in between. This CDR3 reads CASISGGGGKTQYF. CDR3 nucleotides: TGTGCCAGCATTTCCGGGGGAGGGGGAAAGACCCAGTACTTC.